The T cell receptor beta chain under discussion was sequenced for a study of beta chain features in type 1 diabetes. Across the study: The patients were much like the healthy donors in age, gender and cell yields.

As every portion of the isolated RNA was reverse transcribed, the sequencing read expressed TCRB transcripts. The data were produced by immunoSEQ multiplex PCR, yet TCRdb's version contains in-frame clones alone and is incomplete. This table holds roughly 150,000 clones, about 8.1% found once. Blood was collected once per donor into heparin, averaging roughly 110 mL. CDR1 ENHRY and CDR2 SYGVKD come from the germline V gene. The CDR3 has 14 residues. The V end was cut by 3 bases, the J end by 8 bases, with 16 bases between. Notes on the study in general: People with Type 1 diabetes carried modestly yet significantly shorter TCRB CDR3s in all four CD4+ subsets. The study found fewer insertions and more deletions at VDJ junctions in type 1 diabetes patients.

For this clone: Its antigen is unknown.

This TCR was recovered from a woman under 30 with type 1 diabetes. The sample taken for sequencing was central memory CD4+ T cells from blood. The chain has TRBV10-3 and TRBJ1-2; D gene ambiguous. The CDR3 loop reads CAISDRQISSGYTF. The DNA for the CDR3 is TGTGCCATCAGTGATCGGCAGATAAGTAGCGGCTACACCTTC.